This TCR beta chain originates from a study of yellow fever vaccine responses in identical twins. Study conclusions and caveats: The authors reported partly convergent, partly personalized vaccine responses in identical twins.

CDR3 length: 11 amino acids. V lost 2 bases, J lost 4 bases, and 2 bases lay in between. Germline loops: CDR1 MNHEY, CDR2 SVGEGT. MiXCR, run by TCRdb on the RT-PCR reads, gives a single entry per CDR3 protein. Found here are about 3,600 distinct CDR3 sequences, about 81% of them singletons; the top ten hold around 3.4%. Details on this clonotype: Its antigen is unidentified.

Material: T cells from blood (PBMCs), unsorted or a sorted subset (not recorded which), obtained before or after yellow fever vaccination (not recorded which). The receptor comes from a woman between 18 and 29 years old who received the yellow fever vaccine. The genes are TRBV6-2 or TRBV6-3 and TRBJ2-5; D ambiguous. The CDR3 DNA is TGTGCCAGCAGTTACGGAGAGACCCAGTACTTC. It translates to CASSYGETQYF.